The entry that follows covers one T cell receptor beta chain sequence. Its specificity is unknown. The assay was immunoSEQ multiplex PCR, and TCRdb's table has in-frame clones only and misses some. There are around 110,000 clones in the sample; roughly 92% occur only once, and around 1.6% lies in the top ten. The sample is drawn from a study of T cell responses to AZD1222 COVID-19 vaccine. Findings of the study overall: Only 6 or 7 AZD1222 recipients tested seropositive at baseline.

There are 17 residues in the CDR3. V lost 3 bases and J lost 0, with 15 bases in between. CDR1 and CDR2 (germline): SGHAT, FQNNGV. The V call is TRBV11-2, the J call TRBJ1-3; D perhaps matches TRBD1 (6 bases). This sequence was found in an adult who received the AZD1222 COVID-19 vaccine. Sequenced material: peripheral blood, taken 28 days after the second AZD1222 dose. In DNA form, the CDR3 reads TGTGCCAGCAGCTTCATTGACAGGCTGAGCTCTGGAAACACCATATATTTT. Protein: CASSFIDRLSSGNTIYF.